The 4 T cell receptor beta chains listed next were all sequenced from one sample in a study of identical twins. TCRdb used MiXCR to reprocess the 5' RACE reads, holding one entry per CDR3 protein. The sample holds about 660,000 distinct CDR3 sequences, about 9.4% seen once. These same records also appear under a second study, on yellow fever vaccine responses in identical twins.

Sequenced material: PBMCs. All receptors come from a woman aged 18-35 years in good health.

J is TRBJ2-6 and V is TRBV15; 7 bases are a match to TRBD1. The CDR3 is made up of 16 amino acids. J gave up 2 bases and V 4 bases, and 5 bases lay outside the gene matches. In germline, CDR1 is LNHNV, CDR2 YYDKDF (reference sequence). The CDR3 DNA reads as TGTGCCACCAGCACAGGAGGACAGGCTGGGGCCAACGTCCTGACTTTC. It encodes CATSTGGQAGANVLTF.

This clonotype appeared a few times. Here the CDR3 reads CSATSPPETQYF. In DNA, the CDR3 is TGCAGTGCTACTTCGCCCCCAGAGACCCAGTACTTC. The rearrangement links TRBV20-1 to TRBJ2-5; D unresolved. V lost 4 bases and J 4 bases, leaving 10 bases between the germline ends. Germline CDR1 reads DFQATT; CDR2 reads SNEGSKA (reference sequence). This CDR3 has 12 residues.

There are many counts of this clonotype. CDR3 coding DNA: TGTGCCAGCAGGGATGGACAGGGTCATCACGAGCAGTACTTC. Its translation is CASRDGQGHHEQYF. This chain uses TRBV7-8 with TRBJ2-7; TRBD1 matches 8 bases. CDR1 SGHVS and CDR2 FQNEAQ come from the germline V gene. J gave up 5 bases and V 6 bases, and 9 bases lay outside the gene matches. The CDR3 is 14 residues long.

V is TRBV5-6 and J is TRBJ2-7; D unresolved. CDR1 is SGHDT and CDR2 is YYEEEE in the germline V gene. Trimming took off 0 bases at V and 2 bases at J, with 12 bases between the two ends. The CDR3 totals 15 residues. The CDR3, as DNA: TGTGCCAGCAGCTTGGCGGCAGGTTTGCCCTACGAGCAGTACTTC. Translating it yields CASSLAAGLPYEQYF.